The rows below give T cell receptor beta chains drawn from one sample of a study of radiotherapy plus CTLA-4 blockade in lung cancer. Measured with immunoSEQ multiplex PCR; TCRdb has only the in-frame clones, and not every one. The table lists about 59,000 clones, about 70% of them singletons. Specimen: peripheral blood, collected from a patient treated with radiotherapy plus ipilimumab. The receptors derive from a human donor with non-small cell lung cancer whose response to radiotherapy plus ipilimumab could not be evaluated. The CDR3 runs from the conserved cysteine through the conserved F or W. Fields, in order: clone size, D gene, V gene, J gene, CDR3 protein, CDR3 DNA. D genes are given only for firm matches. A row's size may be missing; if present it is once, few, many or a size class.

abundance: .
d_gene: TRBD2
v_gene: TRBV7-2
j_gene: TRBJ2-1
CDR3aa: CASSPGLASHEQFF
CDR3nt: TGTGCCAGCAGCCCGGGACTAGCTTCCCATGAGCAGTTCTTC

abundance: .
d_gene: TRBD1
v_gene: TRBV4-3
j_gene: TRBJ1-1
CDR3aa: CASSQMGQALGTEAFF
CDR3nt: TGCGCCAGCAGCCAGATGGGACAGGCCCTCGGCACTGAAGCTTTCTTT

abundance: .
d_gene: TRBD2
v_gene: TRBV19
j_gene: TRBJ2-3
CDR3aa: CASSRAGGADTQYF
CDR3nt: TGTGCCAGTAGTCGGGCGGGAGGGGCAGATACGCAGTATTTT

abundance: .
d_gene: .
v_gene: TRBV2
j_gene: TRBJ1-2
CDR3aa: CASRTSGGHNYGYTF
CDR3nt: TGTGCCAGCAGGACGTCGGGGGGGCACAACTATGGCTACACCTTC

abundance: .
d_gene: TRBD2
v_gene: TRBV9
j_gene: TRBJ2-5
CDR3aa: CASSLTGTSGGETQYF
CDR3nt: TGTGCCAGCAGCTTAACCGGGACTAGCGGGGGAGAGACCCAGTACTTC

abundance: .
d_gene: .
v_gene: TRBV5-4
j_gene: TRBJ2-3
CDR3aa: CASSLNVQRQTDTQYF
CDR3nt: TGTGCCAGCAGCTTGAATGTCCAGAGGCAAACAGATACGCAGTATTTT

abundance: .
d_gene: .
v_gene: TRBV7-9
j_gene: TRBJ2-7
CDR3aa: CASTRTRAEQYF
CDR3nt: TGTGCCAGCACCCGGACTCGCGCCGAGCAGTACTTC

abundance: .
d_gene: .
v_gene: TRBV6-1
j_gene: TRBJ1-1
CDR3aa: CASSPRLNTEAFF
CDR3nt: TGTGCCAGCAGCCCCAGGCTGAACACTGAAGCTTTCTTT

abundance: .
d_gene: .
v_gene: TRBV6-4
j_gene: TRBJ1-2
CDR3aa: CASSDPQGGYTF
CDR3nt: TGTGCCAGCAGTGACCCCCAGGGCGGCTACACCTTC

abundance: .
d_gene: TRBD1
v_gene: TRBV5-5
j_gene: TRBJ1-5
CDR3aa: CASSRWGGQERHF
CDR3nt: TGTGCCAGCAGCCGGTGGGGGGGACAGGAACGACATTTT

abundance: .
d_gene: TRBD1
v_gene: TRBV9
j_gene: TRBJ2-7
CDR3aa: CASSVGGQGAYEQYF
CDR3nt: TGTGCCAGCAGCGTAGGCGGACAGGGGGCTTACGAGCAGTACTTC

abundance: once
d_gene: TRBD1
v_gene: TRBV5-1
j_gene: TRBJ1-2
CDR3aa: CASSFGGMTGAGIYGYTF
CDR3nt: TGCGCCAGCAGCTTCGGTGGAATGACAGGGGCCGGGATATATGGCTACACCTTC

abundance: .
d_gene: .
v_gene: TRBV11-3
j_gene: TRBJ2-2
CDR3aa: CASSLEGTGELFF
CDR3nt: TGTGCCAGCAGCTTGGAGGGCACCGGGGAGCTGTTTTTT

abundance: .
d_gene: .
v_gene: TRBV2
j_gene: TRBJ1-4
CDR3aa: CASTPGLTGGDEKLFF
CDR3nt: TGTGCCAGCACCCCAGGATTGACCGGGGGGGATGAAAAACTGTTTTTT

abundance: .
d_gene: .
v_gene: TRBV7-9
j_gene: TRBJ1-2
CDR3aa: CASSSGDYGYTF
CDR3nt: TGTGCCAGCAGCTCAGGGGACTATGGCTACACCTTC

abundance: .
d_gene: .
v_gene: TRBV14
j_gene: TRBJ1-1
CDR3aa: CASSQENSVNTEAFF
CDR3nt: TGTGCCAGCAGCCAAGAAAATTCGGTGAACACTGAAGCTTTCTTT

abundance: once
d_gene: TRBD1
v_gene: TRBV6-5
j_gene: TRBJ1-1
CDR3aa: CASSYSTGGEAFF
CDR3nt: TGTGCCAGCAGTTACTCTACAGGGGGCGAAGCTTTCTTT

abundance: .
d_gene: .
v_gene: TRBV4-3
j_gene: TRBJ2-5
CDR3aa: CASSQDPQMYQETQYF
CDR3nt: TGCGCCAGCAGCCAAGATCCTCAGATGTACCAAGAGACCCAGTACTTC

abundance: .
d_gene: .
v_gene: TRBV2
j_gene: TRBJ1-2
CDR3aa: CASSETVNSYGYTF
CDR3nt: TGTGCCAGCAGTGAAACTGTTAACAGCTATGGCTACACCTTC

abundance: .
d_gene: TRBD1
v_gene: TRBV10-3
j_gene: TRBJ2-7
CDR3aa: CAIRPGQGAYEQYF
CDR3nt: TGTGCCATCAGACCGGGACAGGGGGCCTACGAGCAGTACTTC

abundance: .
d_gene: TRBD1
v_gene: TRBV7-9
j_gene: TRBJ2-7
CDR3aa: CASSLLDWTGDYEQYF
CDR3nt: TGTGCCAGCAGCTTATTAGACTGGACAGGTGATTACGAGCAGTACTTC

abundance: .
d_gene: TRBD2
v_gene: TRBV7-2
j_gene: TRBJ2-5
CDR3aa: CASSLARAGGAGGTQYF
CDR3nt: TGTGCCAGCAGCTTAGCGCGAGCGGGGGGGGCGGGAGGGACCCAGTACTTC

abundance: .
d_gene: .
v_gene: TRBV7-2
j_gene: TRBJ2-7
CDR3aa: CASSLGAGAGGGEQYF
CDR3nt: TGTGCCAGCAGCTTAGGGGCGGGGGCAGGGGGCGGAGAGCAGTACTTC

abundance: .
d_gene: .
v_gene: TRBV7-9
j_gene: TRBJ1-1
CDR3aa: CASSLDGGSYTEAFF
CDR3nt: TGTGCCAGCAGCTTAGATGGCGGGTCGTACACTGAAGCTTTCTTT

abundance: .
d_gene: TRBD2
v_gene: TRBV12-5
j_gene: TRBJ2-4
CDR3aa: CASGYSGRLRAKNIQYF
CDR3nt: TGTGCTAGTGGTTATAGCGGGAGGCTCCGCGCCAAAAACATTCAGTACTTC

abundance: few
d_gene: TRBD2
v_gene: TRBV5-1
j_gene: TRBJ2-7
CDR3aa: CASSLAGGRGHEQYF
CDR3nt: TGCGCCAGCAGCTTGGCCGGCGGGAGAGGCCACGAGCAGTACTTC

abundance: .
d_gene: TRBD2
v_gene: TRBV19
j_gene: TRBJ2-1
CDR3aa: CASSIGGGGEQFF
CDR3nt: TGTGCCAGTAGTATAGGCGGGGGTGGTGAGCAGTTCTTC

abundance: .
d_gene: .
v_gene: TRBV25-1
j_gene: TRBJ2-1
CDR3aa: CASSQTGLTSYNEQFF
CDR3nt: TGTGCCAGCAGTCAAACGGGACTGACATCCTACAATGAGCAGTTCTTC

abundance: once
d_gene: .
v_gene: TRBV15
j_gene: TRBJ2-7
CDR3aa: CATGERRSEQYF
CDR3nt: TGTGCCACCGGAGAGCGGAGGTCGGAGCAGTACTTC

abundance: many
d_gene: .
v_gene: TRBV4-1
j_gene: TRBJ1-1
CDR3aa: CASSQDGWGRQGTEAFF
CDR3nt: TGCGCCAGCAGCCAAGATGGGTGGGGAAGGCAGGGCACTGAAGCTTTCTTT

abundance: .
d_gene: .
v_gene: TRBV4-1
j_gene: TRBJ1-1
CDR3aa: CASSQMGGRNTEAFF
CDR3nt: TGCGCCAGCAGCCAAATGGGAGGCCGGAACACTGAAGCTTTCTTT

abundance: .
d_gene: TRBD1
v_gene: TRBV13
j_gene: TRBJ2-3
CDR3aa: CASSPIPVGTGLTDTQYF
CDR3nt: TGTGCCAGCAGCCCCATTCCCGTAGGGACAGGGCTCACAGATACGCAGTATTTT

abundance: few
d_gene: .
v_gene: TRBV11-2
j_gene: TRBJ1-1
CDR3aa: CASSLDLIAEAFF
CDR3nt: TGTGCCAGCAGCTTAGATCTAATCGCTGAAGCTTTCTTT

abundance: .
d_gene: TRBD1
v_gene: TRBV7-8
j_gene: TRBJ1-5
CDR3aa: CASSAQGAWQPQHF
CDR3nt: TGTGCCAGCAGCGCACAGGGGGCTTGGCAGCCCCAGCATTTT

abundance: few
d_gene: TRBD1
v_gene: TRBV7-2
j_gene: TRBJ2-7
CDR3aa: CASSWGDRGIYEQYF
CDR3nt: TGTGCCAGCAGCTGGGGGGACAGGGGAATCTACGAGCAGTACTTC

abundance: .
d_gene: TRBD2
v_gene: TRBV7-8
j_gene: TRBJ2-1
CDR3aa: CASSLRGGNNEQFF
CDR3nt: TGTGCCAGCAGCCTCCGCGGGGGTAACAATGAGCAGTTCTTC

abundance: .
d_gene: .
v_gene: TRBV25-1
j_gene: TRBJ1-4
CDR3aa: CASSAKQELHEKLFF
CDR3nt: TGTGCCAGCAGCGCAAAACAGGAGCTCCACGAAAAACTGTTTTTT

abundance: few
d_gene: .
v_gene: TRBV19
j_gene: TRBJ1-1
CDR3aa: CASSMGSGHPMNTEAFF
CDR3nt: TGTGCCAGTAGTATGGGGTCAGGGCACCCCATGAACACTGAAGCTTTCTTT

abundance: few
d_gene: TRBD2
v_gene: TRBV9
j_gene: TRBJ2-5
CDR3aa: CASSVDGGGRETQYF
CDR3nt: TGTGCCAGCAGCGTAGACGGCGGGGGAAGAGAGACCCAGTACTTC

abundance: once
d_gene: .
v_gene: TRBV27
j_gene: TRBJ2-3
CDR3aa: CASSPNTDTQYF
CDR3nt: TGTGCCAGCAGTCCCAACACAGATACGCAGTATTTT

abundance: .
d_gene: .
v_gene: TRBV7-8
j_gene: TRBJ2-5
CDR3aa: CASSLFAGGWETQYF
CDR3nt: TGTGCCAGCAGCTTATTCGCAGGGGGGTGGGAGACCCAGTACTTC

abundance: once
d_gene: .
v_gene: TRBV5-4
j_gene: TRBJ1-1
CDR3aa: CASSFEVNTEAFF
CDR3nt: TGTGCCAGCAGCTTCGAGGTGAACACTGAAGCTTTCTTT

abundance: .
d_gene: .
v_gene: TRBV28
j_gene: TRBJ1-4
CDR3aa: CASSPLQGFNEKLFF
CDR3nt: TGTGCCAGCAGTCCCTTACAGGGCTTTAATGAAAAACTGTTTTTT

abundance: .
d_gene: .
v_gene: TRBV19
j_gene: TRBJ1-4
CDR3aa: CASQTGQHEKLFF
CDR3nt: TGTGCCAGCCAGACCGGACAGCACGAAAAACTGTTTTTT

abundance: .
d_gene: .
v_gene: TRBV7-8
j_gene: TRBJ2-7
CDR3aa: CASSPGVTGYEQYF
CDR3nt: TGTGCCAGCAGCCCAGGGGTGACAGGCTACGAGCAGTACTTC

abundance: .
d_gene: TRBD2
v_gene: TRBV6-5
j_gene: TRBJ2-3
CDR3aa: CASSPSGKYTDTQYF
CDR3nt: TGTGCCAGCAGTCCTAGCGGGAAATACACAGATACGCAGTATTTT

abundance: .
d_gene: .
v_gene: TRBV7-2
j_gene: TRBJ1-2
CDR3aa: CASSLDDNNYGYTF
CDR3nt: TGTGCCAGCAGCCTTGACGACAACAACTATGGCTACACCTTC

abundance: .
d_gene: .
v_gene: TRBV19
j_gene: TRBJ1-5
CDR3aa: CASSIRSGIGMQPQHF
CDR3nt: TGTGCCAGTAGTATACGATCCGGGATCGGGATGCAGCCCCAGCATTTT

abundance: .
d_gene: TRBD2
v_gene: TRBV4-1
j_gene: TRBJ2-3
CDR3aa: CASSQTSGGAGFTDTQYF
CDR3nt: TGCGCCAGCAGCCAAACTAGCGGGGGGGCCGGATTTACAGATACGCAGTATTTT

abundance: few
d_gene: TRBD1
v_gene: TRBV30
j_gene: TRBJ2-7
CDR3aa: CASQGVRAANEQYF
CDR3nt: TGTGCCTCACAGGGGGTGAGGGCCGCCAACGAGCAGTACTTC

abundance: once
d_gene: TRBD1
v_gene: TRBV4-3
j_gene: TRBJ2-2
CDR3aa: CASTQDGTGGPGELFF
CDR3nt: TGCGCCAGCACCCAAGACGGGACAGGGGGCCCCGGGGAGCTGTTTTTT

abundance: few
d_gene: .
v_gene: TRBV28
j_gene: TRBJ1-5
CDR3aa: CASSPSLGGQPQHF
CDR3nt: TGTGCCAGCAGTCCTTCCCTGGGGGGTCAGCCCCAGCATTTT

abundance: .
d_gene: TRBD1
v_gene: TRBV7-2
j_gene: TRBJ2-5
CDR3aa: CASSLVAGGAGETQYF
CDR3nt: TGTGCCAGCAGCTTAGTAGCAGGGGGCGCGGGAGAGACCCAGTACTTC

abundance: .
d_gene: .
v_gene: TRBV29-1
j_gene: TRBJ2-5
CDR3aa: CSVDLGQETQYF
CDR3nt: TGCAGCGTTGACCTCGGCCAAGAGACCCAGTACTTC